This passage covers 5 T cell receptor beta chains from one sample sequenced in a study of pediatric ulcerative colitis. Generated by immunoSEQ multiplex PCR, the TCRdb table keeps only in-frame clones and is missing some. The sample records tens of thousands of clones, 83% being singletons. Sequencing was carried out using blood. These receptors were obtained from a girl under 18 with moderate ulcerative colitis.

The table lists this clone with a count of one. The chain couples TRBV12-5 to TRBJ2-5; 11 positions match TRBD2. CDR1 and CDR2 from the germline V gene are LGHNT and FRNRAP. V lost 4 bases and J lost 4; bases outside the gene matches: 20. This CDR3 region has 20 residues. The CDR3 DNA reads as TGTGCTAGTGGTTCGGTACTAGCGGGGGATATCCCCGCGGGCGTAGAGACCCAGTACTTC. Translation: CASGSVLAGDIPAGVETQYF.

V and J are TRBV5-1 and TRBJ2-7; no clear D. V lost 0 bases and J lost 0, with 7 bases in between. The germline CDR1 and CDR2 sequences are SGHRS and YFSETQ. CDR3 length: 14 residues. The CDR3 DNA reads as TGCGCCAGCAGCTTGGCCGGATTCTCCTACGAGCAGTACTTC. Translation gives CASSLAGFSYEQYF. Based on the CDR3 plus reference TRBV5-1 and TRBJ2-7, the full variable domain is KAGVTQTPRYLIKTRGQQVTLSCSPISGHRSVSWYQQTPGQGLQFLFEYFSETQRNKGNFPGRFSGRQFSNSRSEMNVSTLELGDSALYLCASSLAGFSYEQYFGPGTRLTVT.

The chain employs TRBV2 and TRBJ2-5; unclear D gene. The germline gives CDR1 SNHLY, CDR2 FYNNEI. This CDR3 has 11 amino acids. Trimming took off 1 base at V and 5 bases at J, with 2 bases between the two ends. CDR3 sequence reads: CASSEGETQYF. The CDR3 DNA sequence: TGTGCCAGCAGTGAAGGGGAGACCCAGTACTTC.

The chain employs TRBV11-3 and TRBJ2-7, with a possible D match to TRBD2 (6 bases). Trimming pared 5 bases from V and 0 bases from J, leaving 14 bases between. The CDR3 spans 15 residues. Germline V CDR1 and CDR2: SGHNT, YENEEA. The CDR3 loop is CASSIGTHSSYEQYF. The CDR3 DNA sequence: TGTGCCAGCAGCATCGGGACTCACAGCTCCTACGAGCAGTACTTC. Full variable domain (rest looked up from reference TRBV11-3 and TRBJ2-7): EAGVVQSPRYKIIEKKQPVAFWCNPISGHNTLYWYLQNLGQGPELLIRYENEEAVDDSQLPKDRFSAERLKGVDSTLKIQPAELGDSAVYLCASSIGTHSSYEQYFGPGTRLTVT.

V usage is TRBV7-9 and J usage is TRBJ2-7; no reliable D call. The V end was cut by 3 bases, the J end by 1 base, with 7 bases between. Germline V gene data show CDR1 as SEHNR and CDR2 as FQNEAQ (reference sequence). This CDR3 contains 13 residues. The CDR3 is CASSFKGSYEQYF. As DNA, the CDR3 is TGTGCCAGCAGCTTCAAGGGTTCCTACGAGCAGTACTTC.